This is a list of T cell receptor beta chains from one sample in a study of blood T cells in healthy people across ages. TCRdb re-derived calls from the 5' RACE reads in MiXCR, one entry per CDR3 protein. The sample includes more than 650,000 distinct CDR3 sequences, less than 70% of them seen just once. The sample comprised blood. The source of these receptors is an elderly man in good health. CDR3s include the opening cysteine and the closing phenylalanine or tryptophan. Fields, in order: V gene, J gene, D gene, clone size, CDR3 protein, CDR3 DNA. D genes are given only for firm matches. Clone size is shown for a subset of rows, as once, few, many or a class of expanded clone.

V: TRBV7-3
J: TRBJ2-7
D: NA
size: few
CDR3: CASSLGANSYEQYF
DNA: TGTGCCAGCAGCTTAGGAGCGAACTCCTACGAGCAGTACTTC

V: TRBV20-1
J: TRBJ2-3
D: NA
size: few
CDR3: CSARDRGSGDTQYF
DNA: TGCAGTGCTAGAGATCGGGGGAGTGGAGATACGCAGTATTTT

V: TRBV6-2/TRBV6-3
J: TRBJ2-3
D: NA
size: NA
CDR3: CASSGTPQGDTQYF
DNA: TGTGCCAGCTCCGGGACTCCGCAGGGAGATACGCAGTATTTT

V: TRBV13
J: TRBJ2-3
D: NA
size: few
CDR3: CASSPRQRGTDTQYF
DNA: TGTGCCAGCAGCCCCCGACAGAGGGGCACAGATACGCAGTATTTT

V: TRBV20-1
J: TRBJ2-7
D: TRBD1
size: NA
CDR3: CSASPDRAHEQYF
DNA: TGCAGTGCTAGCCCCGACAGGGCCCACGAGCAGTACTTC

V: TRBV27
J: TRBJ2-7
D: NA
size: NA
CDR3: CASSSMGREAYEQYF
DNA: TGTGCCAGTAGTTCAATGGGGCGGGAAGCTTACGAGCAGTACTTC

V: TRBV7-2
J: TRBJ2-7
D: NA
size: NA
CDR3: CASSTRLVGNEQYF
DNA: TGTGCCAGCAGCACACGACTAGTCGGCAATGAGCAGTACTTC

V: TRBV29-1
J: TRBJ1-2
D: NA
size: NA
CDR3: CSVRWTGRTGGYTF
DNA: TGCAGCGTTAGGTGGACGGGGCGAACGGGTGGCTACACCTTC

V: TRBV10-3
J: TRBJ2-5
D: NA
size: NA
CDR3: CAISESWQETQYF
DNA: TGTGCCATCAGTGAGTCCTGGCAAGAGACCCAGTACTTC

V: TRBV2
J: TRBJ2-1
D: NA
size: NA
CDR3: CASCRELSYNEQFF
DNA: TGTGCCTCTTGTCGGGAACTCTCCTACAATGAGCAGTTCTTC

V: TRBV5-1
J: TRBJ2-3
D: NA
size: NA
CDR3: CASSPTLGTSTDTQYF
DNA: TGCGCCAGCAGCCCGACACTGGGGACTAGCACAGATACGCAGTATTTT

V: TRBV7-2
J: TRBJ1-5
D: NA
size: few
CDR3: CASSLLGADQPQHF
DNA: TGTGCCAGCAGCTTATTGGGGGCTGATCAGCCCCAGCATTTT

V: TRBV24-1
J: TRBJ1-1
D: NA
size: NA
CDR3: CATSDGSFEAFF
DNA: TGTGCCACCAGTGATGGGAGCTTTGAAGCTTTCTTT

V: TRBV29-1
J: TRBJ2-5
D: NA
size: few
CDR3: CSVEGRAHRETQYF
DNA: TGCAGCGTTGAAGGGCGGGCGCACCGAGAGACCCAGTACTTC

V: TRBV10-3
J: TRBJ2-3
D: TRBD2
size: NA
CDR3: CAISEEGLVGTDTQYF
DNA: TGTGCCATCAGTGAAGAGGGACTAGTAGGCACAGATACGCAGTATTTT

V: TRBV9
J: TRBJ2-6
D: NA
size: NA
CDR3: CASSVTGLPASGANVLTF
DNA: TGTGCCAGCAGCGTAACAGGGCTCCCTGCCTCTGGGGCCAACGTCCTGACTTTC

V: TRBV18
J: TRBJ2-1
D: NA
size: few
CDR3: CASSSPGHLYNEQFF
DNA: TGTGCCAGCTCATCTCCGGGACACTTATACAATGAGCAGTTCTTC

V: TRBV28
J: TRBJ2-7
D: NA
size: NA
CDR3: CASSFVGVEQYF
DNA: TGTGCCAGCAGTTTTGTGGGGGTCGAGCAGTACTTC

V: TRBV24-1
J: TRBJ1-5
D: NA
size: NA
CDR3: CATSEDQPQHF
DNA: TGTGCCACCAGCGAAGACCAGCCCCAGCATTTT

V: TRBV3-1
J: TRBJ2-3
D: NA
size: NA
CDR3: CASSQKGEWHRYAYF
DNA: TGTGCCAGCAGCCAGAAAGGAGAATGGCACAGATACGCGTATTTT

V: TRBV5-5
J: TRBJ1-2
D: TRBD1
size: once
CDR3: CASDQGVSNYGYTF
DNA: TGTGCCAGCGATCAGGGGGTATCTAACTATGGCTACACCTTC

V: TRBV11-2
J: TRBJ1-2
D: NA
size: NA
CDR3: CASSFSRGRNYGYTF
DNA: TGTGCCAGCAGCTTTAGTCGAGGGAGAAACTATGGCTACACCTTC

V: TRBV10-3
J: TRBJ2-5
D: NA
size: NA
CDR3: CAISERDSLGVTQYF
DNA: TGTGCCATCAGTGAGCGGGACTCTCTCGGTGTGACCCAGTACTTC

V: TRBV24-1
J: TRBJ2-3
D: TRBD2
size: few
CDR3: CATRVSGGGSWHRYAYF
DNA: TGTGCCACCAGGGTGAGTGGCGGCGGGAGCTGGCACAGATACGCGTATTTT

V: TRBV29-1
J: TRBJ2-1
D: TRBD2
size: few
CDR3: CSVDRLAGAHEQFF
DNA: TGCAGCGTTGACAGACTAGCGGGAGCCCATGAGCAGTTCTTC

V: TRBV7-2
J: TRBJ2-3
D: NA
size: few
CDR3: CARSGPTTDTQYF
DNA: TGTGCCAGAAGCGGACCGACCACAGATACGCAGTATTTT

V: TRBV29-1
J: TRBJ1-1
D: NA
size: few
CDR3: CSGGGGQVTEAFF
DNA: TGCAGCGGAGGGGGGGGGCAGGTAACTGAAGCTTTCTTT

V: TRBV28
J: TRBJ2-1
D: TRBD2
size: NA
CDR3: CASSHSGRGQETQFF
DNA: TGTGCCAGCAGTCATAGCGGGAGGGGGCAAGAGACCCAGTTCTTC

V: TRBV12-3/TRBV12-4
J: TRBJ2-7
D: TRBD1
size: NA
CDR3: CASDTGTGGYEQYF
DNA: TGTGCCAGCGACACCGGGACAGGGGGCTACGAGCAGTACTTC

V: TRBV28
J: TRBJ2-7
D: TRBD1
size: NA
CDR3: CASPLETGGCEQYF
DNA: TGTGCCAGCCCCCTGGAGACAGGGGGCTGCGAGCAGTACTTC

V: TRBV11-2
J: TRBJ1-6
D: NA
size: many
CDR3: CASSPLGGAAYNSPLHF
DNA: TGTGCCAGCAGCCCCTTAGGGGGGGCGGCCTATAATTCACCCCTCCACTTT

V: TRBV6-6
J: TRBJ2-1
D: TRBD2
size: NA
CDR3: CASTDGGYNEQFF
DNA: TGTGCCAGCACCGACGGGGGGTACAATGAGCAGTTCTTC

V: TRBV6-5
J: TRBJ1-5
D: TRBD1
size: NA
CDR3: CASRLGGNNQPQHF
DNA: TGTGCCAGCAGACTAGGGGGCAACAATCAGCCCCAGCATTTT

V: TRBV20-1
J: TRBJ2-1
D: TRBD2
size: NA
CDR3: CSARDSKGLFGSYNEQFF
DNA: TGCAGTGCTAGAGATTCTAAGGGACTATTTGGCTCCTACAATGAGCAGTTCTTC

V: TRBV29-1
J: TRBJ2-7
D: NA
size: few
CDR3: CSALGGSKSYNEQYF
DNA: TGCAGCGCCCTGGGTGGGAGCAAGTCCTACAATGAGCAGTACTTC